The present T cell receptor beta chain was sequenced within a study of tumor and adjacent non-tumor tissue in lung cancer. Study outcomes and limitations: In normal lung, the top 100 clones were significantly more dominant than in tumor.

RNA was extracted from bulk tissue without any cell sorting. Distant lung tissue was collected more than 3 cm away from the tumor edge. A word on this clonotype: Antigen: not known. Germline is not matched at one junction end, which may reflect a read error.

TCRbeta libraries were built with three rounds of nested PCR, modified from ARM-PCR. Via MiXCR, TCRdb re-called the multiplex PCR reads, giving one row per CDR3 protein. Seen here are around 39,000 distinct CDR3 sequences, 60% observed once, and the top ten hold less than 55%. The CDR3 is made up of 14 amino acids. Germline CDR1 is SGHRS and CDR2 is YFSETQ. This sequence joins TRBV5-1 and TRBJ1-1; 11 bases line up with TRBD1. Sequenced input: distant non-tumor lung tissue. This sequence was found in a middle-aged man with non-small cell lung cancer. The CDR3 sequence is CPSNSGTGGTEAFF. Here the CDR3 DNA reads TGCCCCAGCAACTCCGGGACAGGGGGCACTGAAGCTTTCTTT.